The sequence of this TCR beta chain was determined in a study of cytomegalovirus exposure and HLA in healthy donors. Turning to the study itself: The 95 to 150 validation repertoires, a later analysis reported, used the same platform as the approximately 700 first-cohort repertoires.

The CDR3 contains 14 residues. The V gene's germline CDR1 is MNHEY and CDR2 SVGAGI. Trimming pared 5 bases from V and 2 bases from J, leaving 13 bases between. This table comes from immunoSEQ multiplex PCR, and its TCRdb copy is limited to in-frame clones, with some not included. The sample records roughly 50,000 clones, 93% being singletons. Findings and caveats of the study: Both high specificity and high sensitivity reportedly marked the classifier's diagnosis of cytomegalovirus status.

With regard to this clone: What it binds is not known.

This clonotype was obtained from a woman between 18 and 30 years old in good health and CMV-seropositive. V and J are TRBV6-5 and TRBJ2-7; maybe TRBD2 (7 bases). The specimen sequenced was PBMCs. CDR3 nucleotide sequence: TGTGCCAGCAGTCAAGGGGGGGATACCTACGAGCAGTACTTC. It codes for CASSQGGDTYEQYF.